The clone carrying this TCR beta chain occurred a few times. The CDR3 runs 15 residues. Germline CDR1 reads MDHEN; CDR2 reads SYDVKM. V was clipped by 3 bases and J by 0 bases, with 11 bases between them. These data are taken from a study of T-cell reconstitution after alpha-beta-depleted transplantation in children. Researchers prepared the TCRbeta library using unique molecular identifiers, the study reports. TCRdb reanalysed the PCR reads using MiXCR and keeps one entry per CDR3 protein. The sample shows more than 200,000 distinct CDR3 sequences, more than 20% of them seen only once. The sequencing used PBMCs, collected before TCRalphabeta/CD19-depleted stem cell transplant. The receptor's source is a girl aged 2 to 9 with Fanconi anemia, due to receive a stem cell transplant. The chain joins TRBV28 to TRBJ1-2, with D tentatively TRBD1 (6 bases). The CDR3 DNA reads TGTGCCAGCAGTTTGGTGGACAGTACTAACTATGGCTACACCTTC. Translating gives CASSLVDSTNYGYTF.